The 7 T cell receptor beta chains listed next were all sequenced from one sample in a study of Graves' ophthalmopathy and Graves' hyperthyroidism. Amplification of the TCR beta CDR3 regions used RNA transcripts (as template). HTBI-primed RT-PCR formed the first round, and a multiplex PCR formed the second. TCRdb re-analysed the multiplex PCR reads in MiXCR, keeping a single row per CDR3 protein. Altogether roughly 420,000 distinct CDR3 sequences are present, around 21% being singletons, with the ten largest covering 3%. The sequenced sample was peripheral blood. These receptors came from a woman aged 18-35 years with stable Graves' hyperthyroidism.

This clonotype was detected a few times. CDR3 residues: CASSVDPLGEAFF. The CDR3 region has the DNA TGTGCCAGCAGCGTAGACCCTCTAGGGGAGGCTTTCTTT. The chain is built from TRBV9 and TRBJ1-1; tentatively, D is TRBD1 (5 bases). The CDR3 spans 13 residues. CDR1 and CDR2 (germline): SGDLS, YYNGEE. Trimming left V 0 bases short and J 11 bases short, with 14 bases between.

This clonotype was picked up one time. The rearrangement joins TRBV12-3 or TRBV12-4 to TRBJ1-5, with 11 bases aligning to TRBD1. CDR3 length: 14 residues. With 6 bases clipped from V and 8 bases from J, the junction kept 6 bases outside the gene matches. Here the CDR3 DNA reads TGTGCCAGCAGCCGGGACAGGGGGGGAGAGCCCCAGCATTTT. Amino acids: CASSRDRGGEPQHF.

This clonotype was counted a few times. CDR3 protein: CASTMGHQPQHF. In nucleotides, the CDR3 is TGTGCCAGCACCATGGGGCATCAGCCCCAGCATTTT. This chain links TRBV12-3 or TRBV12-4 with TRBJ1-5; perhaps TRBD1 as D (5 bases). The CDR3 covers 12 residues. V dropped 7 bases and J dropped 5 bases, with 9 bases sitting between them.

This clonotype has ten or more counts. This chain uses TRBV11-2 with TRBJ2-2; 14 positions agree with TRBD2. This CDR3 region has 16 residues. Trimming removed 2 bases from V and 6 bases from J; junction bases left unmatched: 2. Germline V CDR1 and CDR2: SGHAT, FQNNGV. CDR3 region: CASSLQGLAGAGELFF. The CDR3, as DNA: TGTGCCAGCAGCTTACAGGGACTAGCGGGAGCCGGGGAGCTGTTTTTT. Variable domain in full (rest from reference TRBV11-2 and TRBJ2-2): EAGVAQSPRYKIIEKRQSVAFWCNPISGHATLYWYQQILGQGPKLLIQFQNNGVVDDSQLPKDRFSAERLKGVDSTLKIQPAKLEDSAVYLCASSLQGLAGAGELFFGEGSRLTVL.

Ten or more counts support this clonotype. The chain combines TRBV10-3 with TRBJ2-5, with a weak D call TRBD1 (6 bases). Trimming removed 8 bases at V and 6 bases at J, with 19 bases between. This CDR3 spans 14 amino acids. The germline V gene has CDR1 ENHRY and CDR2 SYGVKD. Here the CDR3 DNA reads TGTGCCATCTCAGACGAAGGGGGAACAAAGACCCAGTACTTC. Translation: CAISDEGGTKTQYF.

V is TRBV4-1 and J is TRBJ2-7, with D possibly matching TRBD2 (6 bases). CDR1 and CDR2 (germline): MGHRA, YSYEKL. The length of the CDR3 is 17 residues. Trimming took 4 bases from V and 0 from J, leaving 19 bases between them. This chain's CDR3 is CASSLIAGGFSSYEQYF. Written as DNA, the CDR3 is TGCGCCAGCAGCCTCATAGCCGGGGGATTCAGCTCCTACGAGCAGTACTTC.

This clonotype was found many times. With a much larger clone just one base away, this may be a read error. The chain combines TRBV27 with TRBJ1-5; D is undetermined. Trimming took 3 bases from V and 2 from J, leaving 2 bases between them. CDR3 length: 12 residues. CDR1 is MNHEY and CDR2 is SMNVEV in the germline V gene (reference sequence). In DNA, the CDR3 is TGTGCCAGCAGTTTCCGCAATCAGCCCCAGCATTTT. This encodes CASSFRNQPQHF.